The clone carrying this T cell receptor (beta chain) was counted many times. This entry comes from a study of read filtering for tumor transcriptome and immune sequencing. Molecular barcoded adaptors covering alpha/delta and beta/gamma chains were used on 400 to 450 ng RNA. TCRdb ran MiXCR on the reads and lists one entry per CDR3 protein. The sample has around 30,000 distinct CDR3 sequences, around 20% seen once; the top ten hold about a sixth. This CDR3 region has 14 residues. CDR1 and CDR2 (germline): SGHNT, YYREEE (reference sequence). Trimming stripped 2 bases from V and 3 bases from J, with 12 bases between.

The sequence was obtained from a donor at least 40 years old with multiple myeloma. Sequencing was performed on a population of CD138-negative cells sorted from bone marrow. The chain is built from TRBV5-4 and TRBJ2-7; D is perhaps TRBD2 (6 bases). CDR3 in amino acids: CASSFGGNSYEQYF. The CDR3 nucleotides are TGTGCCAGCAGCTTCGGAGGGAACAGCTACGAGCAGTACTTC.